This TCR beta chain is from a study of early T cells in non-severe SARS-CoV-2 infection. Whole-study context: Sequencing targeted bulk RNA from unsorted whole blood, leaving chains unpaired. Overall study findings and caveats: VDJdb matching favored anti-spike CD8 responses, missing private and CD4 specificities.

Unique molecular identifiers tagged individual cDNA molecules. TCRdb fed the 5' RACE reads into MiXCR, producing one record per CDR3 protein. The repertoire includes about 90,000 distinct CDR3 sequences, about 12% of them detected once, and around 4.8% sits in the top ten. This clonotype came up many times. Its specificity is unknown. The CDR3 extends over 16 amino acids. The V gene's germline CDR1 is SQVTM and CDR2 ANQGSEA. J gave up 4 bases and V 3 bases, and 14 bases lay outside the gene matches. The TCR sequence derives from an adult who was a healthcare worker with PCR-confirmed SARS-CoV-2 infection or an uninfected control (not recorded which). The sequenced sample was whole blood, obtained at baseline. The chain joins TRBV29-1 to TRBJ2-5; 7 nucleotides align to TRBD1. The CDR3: CSVDFRGLDGRETQYF. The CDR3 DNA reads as TGCAGCGTTGATTTCAGGGGGTTGGACGGAAGAGAGACCCAGTACTTC. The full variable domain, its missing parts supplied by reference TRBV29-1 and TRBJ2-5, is SAVISQKPSRDICQRGTSLTIQCQVDSQVTMMFWYRQQPGQSLTLIATANQGSEATYESGFVIDKFPISRPNLTFSTLTVSNMSPEDSSIYLCSVDFRGLDGRETQYFGPGTRLLVL.